Detailed here is one TCR beta chain. The record originates from a study of blood T cell repertoires in COVID-19. Study in general: T cells, B-cell-depleted T cells, or PBMCs provided the cDNA or gDNA that served as material.

Ages ranged from about 18 to 89 years, with residence in under 25 US areas. Participants' own reports of clinical history determined their cohort assignment. The protocol was immunoSEQ multiplex PCR, while the TCRdb copy is restricted to in-frame clones and leaves out a portion. The sample shows about 400,000 clones, roughly 88% of them seen only once. CDR1 is SQVTM and CDR2 is ANQGSEA in the germline V gene. Trimming cost V 6 bases and J 2 bases; bases outside gene matches: 3. This CDR3 region has 13 residues. The sequence derives from a woman aged 40 to 50 with acute COVID-19. The sequenced sample consisted of PBMCs or T cells enriched from blood (not recorded which). The rearrangement uses TRBV29-1 and TRBJ2-3; 9 bases map to TRBD2. The CDR3 is CSVQGLATDTQYF. The CDR3 DNA follows: TGCAGCGTCCAGGGACTAGCCACAGATACGCAGTATTTT.